This entry concerns a single T cell receptor (beta chain). What this receptor recognizes is not known. Its ends do not fully match the called genes, so a read error is possible. According to the germline V gene, CDR1 reads SGHRS and CDR2 reads YFSETQ. Including cysteine and phenylalanine, the CDR3 has 14 amino acids. Of all the DNA, just the CDR3 is kept, 42 bases in frame from base 1. The time point label corresponds to: newly diagnosed GD, antithyroid drugs for less than 3 months. For both TCR sequencing and RNA sequencing, RNA was extracted from PBMCs using TRIzol. The diagnosis of Graves' disease followed American Thyroid Association guidelines. The patients came from an endocrinology department in Xi'an, China. Each patient gave approximately 9 milliliters of peripheral blood, collected in an EDTA anticoagulant tube. Ficoll Paque Plus density gradient separation was used to isolate PBMCs, and no additional T cell sorting was done. An Agilent 2100 Bioanalyzer and agarose gel were used to assess RNA quality, and a NanoDrop 2000 was used to measure RNA concentration.

This sample was included in a study of regulatory T cells in long-lasting Graves disease (TCRdb year 2021). Context from the whole study: Antithyroid drugs had been taken for less than 3 months by newly diagnosed Graves' disease patients. The study took place in China and was registered as a clinical trial. Persistent Graves' disease patients were compared with newly diagnosed Graves' disease patients by peripheral blood TCR sequencing and RNA sequencing. A total of roughly 33 samples were covered by TCR sequencing, comprising around 13 persistent and approximately 20 newly diagnosed Graves' disease patients. Here is what the overall study found, with its caveats: As a limitation, the authors acknowledged that the small sample size may reduce accuracy. The study examined only peripheral blood because the primary lesion, thyroid tissue, could not be accessed. Lower TCR Shannon entropy and fewer highly expanded clones were observed in persistent Graves' disease patients than in newly diagnosed patients, which suggested clonal expansion. Patients with persistent disease shared more public clonotypes (around 3,000) than newly diagnosed patients did (966). Preferential use of TRBV28, TRBJ1-2 and TRBJ2-5 was observed in persistent disease, whereas TRBV20-1 and TRBJ2-1 were favored in newly diagnosed disease. Sequencing and analysis were limited to the TCR beta chain.

The method behind the library was multiplex PCR. This sample was sequenced with an Illumina HiSeq 4000. To build TCR beta libraries, CDR3 regions were amplified by Arm-PCR using iRepertoire HTBI primers. Before sequencing, the PCR products went through gel purification. The paper's data handling went like this. Gene usage analysis of CDR3 amino acid clonotypes used the 50 to 70 TRBV and more than 13 TRBJ segments found across samples. COPE and FqMerger were used to merge filtered high-quality paired reads into contigs. BLAST was used to align contigs to IMGT TRBV, TRBD and TRBJ reference genes, and CDR3 was defined according to IMGT. Highly expanded clones were defined as clonotypes with a frequency above 0.1%. Shannon entropy served as the measure of repertoire diversity, while the Gini coefficient captured V-J evenness. A clonotype found in more than one individual was treated as public. TCRdb reran the public reads through fastp at Q25 and MiXCR, keeping productive beta chains. Each entry merges the rows of one CDR3 protein and shows their most common DNA and genes. What appears here as the V and J calls and clone size reflects TCRdb's work, not the paper's. The sample includes about 610,000 distinct CDR3 sequences, with roughly 15% observed a single time. The top ten clonotypes cover around 12% of the sample.

The same sample was also used in a study of T cells in Graves' hyperthyroidism and ophthalmopathy. The second study's authors report: Graves' hyperthyroidism was defined as stable when no progression to ophthalmopathy occurred over 18 months of follow-up. Hyperthyroidism patients were newly diagnosed, with disease duration under 2 months, and aged 18 to 65 years. Any patient with an uncontrolled infection, another autoimmune disease, pregnancy or lactation was excluded. Clinical symptoms, serum thyroxine and TRAb, thyroid ultrasound, and orbital computed tomography formed the basis for the diagnoses. The first round of RT-PCR for the TCR CDR3 was performed with the HTBI primer set and the Qiagen OneStep RT-PCR kit. Most expanded thyroid clonotypes (frequency above 0.001) were also detected in blood, suggesting blood repertoires may reflect thyroid immune responses. A model built on a 13 V-J signature distinguished ophthalmopathy from stable hyperthyroidism, reaching roughly 88% sensitivity and about 81% specificity in cross-validation and 80%/75% in testing. During validation, the model predicted progression to ophthalmopathy a median of approximately 7 months ahead of onset, with approximately 70% sensitivity and about 75% specificity. TCR V-J signatures able to tell the groups apart were searched for in a discovery cohort of approximately 95 patients, of whom 43 had Graves' ophthalmopathy and 57 had stable Graves' hyperthyroidism. Prospective prediction of ophthalmopathy was tested in an independent validation cohort consisting of roughly 19 hyperthyroidism patients and approximately 16 patients who later progressed to ophthalmopathy. The 100 discovery patients were randomly split 7:3 into training and test sets. In roughly six Graves' hyperthyroidism patients, the study also compared T-cell repertoires from thyroid tissue with T-cell repertoires from blood. Once sampling was done, hyperthyroidism patients were given methimazole at a starting dose of 30 mg daily, whereas ophthalmopathy patients were given high-dose intravenous methylprednisolone. Libraries were constructed in a second round of multiplex PCR, after which size selection and purification were carried out. Paired-end sequencing of the libraries was performed with 100 bp reads on an Illumina HiSeq2000. SOAPnuke was used to process the raw data, with reads discarded if the reads contained adapters or uncalled bases, had a mean Phred below 15, or lacked an exact constant-primer or identifier match. COPE v1.2.5 was used to merge the high-quality paired reads, and each unique nucleotide sequence was defined as a clonotype. MiTCR v1.1 was used to align clonotypes to the IMGT TRBV, TRBD and TRBJ reference segments. Analysis was restricted to V-J combinations with a frequency above 0.0001, which covered about 99% of repertoires. The TCS score was defined as F50 (clonal expansion) divided by E x V (chaos), with BLOSUM62-based TCRdist calculated between CDR3 peptides within each V-J. Welch's t-statistics and random forest reduced around 510 V-J features to around 14, which were used in a naive Bayes classifier (R e1071). Sample size was not statistically predetermined, and investigators were not blinded to group allocation. TCR Vbeta CDR3 sequencing of 135 peripheral blood samples (over 40 ophthalmopathy, about 80 hyperthyroidism and approximately 17 progressor patients) is reported in the paper.

Sequenced material: peripheral blood mononuclear cells (PBMCs), taken at new diagnosis, from a patient treated with antithyroid drugs. This TCR was recovered from a young man with Graves disease. Donor details come from another sample of the same person, matched by shared clones. The V and J genes are TRBV5-1 and TRBJ2-1; 7 central nucleotides agree with TRBD2. The CDR3 in this case is CASSRDYHYNGQFF. The DNA is as follows: TGCGCCAGCAGCCGGGACTACCACTACAATGGGCAGTTCTTC.